The rows below give T cell receptor beta chains drawn from one sample of a study of early T cells in non-severe SARS-CoV-2 infection. TCRdb used MiXCR to reprocess the 5' RACE reads, holding one entry per CDR3 protein. The sample carries approximately 120,000 distinct CDR3 sequences, more than 13% recorded once. Sequences were obtained from whole blood. These TCRs come from an adult who was a healthcare worker with PCR-confirmed SARS-CoV-2 infection or an uninfected control (not recorded which). Both conserved end residues are part of each CDR3. The order of the fields is V gene, J gene, D gene, clone size, CDR3 protein, CDR3 DNA. The D gene is left open where the match is weak. The size of a clone is reported for some rows only, either as once, few or many, or as a class for expanded clones.

TRBV14,TRBJ2-3,.,.,CARRRDSDTRAQYF,TGTGCCAGGAGACGGGACTCCGACACCCGTGCGCAGTATTTT
TRBV10-3,TRBJ2-2,.,many,CAIRGTGELFF,TGTGCCATCAGAGGCACCGGGGAGCTGTTTTTT
TRBV5-1,TRBJ1-6,.,few,CASSPRGANSPLHF,TGCGCCAGCAGCCCCAGGGGAGCCAATTCACCCCTCCACTTT
TRBV11-2,TRBJ2-5,.,.,CASSSDHQGTQYF,TGTGCCAGCAGCTCGGACCACCAAGGGACCCAGTACTTC
TRBV15,TRBJ1-1,.,.,CATSSRLNTEAFF,TGTGCCACCAGCAGTAGACTGAACACTGAAGCTTTCTTT
TRBV6-1,TRBJ1-1,.,few,CASSGWGLNSAFF,TGTGCCAGCAGTGGATGGGGGCTCAACTCAGCTTTCTTT
TRBV7-9,TRBJ1-5,TRBD1,many,CASSTVGTDNQPQHF,TGTGCCAGCAGCACCGTTGGGACAGATAATCAGCCCCAGCATTTT
TRBV7-6,TRBJ2-1,.,.,CASSNRRASYNEQFF,TGTGCCAGCAGCAATCGCAGGGCGTCCTACAATGAGCAGTTCTTC
TRBV7-8,TRBJ2-2,TRBD1,once,CASSWRTGNTGELFF,TGTGCCAGCAGCTGGCGGACAGGGAACACCGGGGAGCTGTTTTTT
TRBV12-3/TRBV12-4,TRBJ1-1,.,many,CASSFTSNTEAFF,TGTGCCAGCAGTTTTACCTCGAACACTGAAGCTTTCTTT
TRBV20-1,TRBJ1-1,.,.,CSAGKGAETTEAFF,TGCAGTGCCGGTAAAGGGGCTGAGACCACTGAAGCTTTCTTT
TRBV24-1,TRBJ2-2,.,few,CATSDWSGELFF,TGTGCCACCAGTGATTGGTCCGGGGAGCTGTTTTTT
TRBV30,TRBJ1-2,.,.,CAWSGHRQEYGYTF,TGTGCCTGGAGTGGACATAGACAGGAATATGGCTACACCTTC
TRBV18,TRBJ1-1,TRBD1,.,CASSLGQAGWGTEAFF,TGTGCCAGCTCACTTGGACAGGCGGGGTGGGGCACTGAAGCTTTCTTT
TRBV20-1,TRBJ2-4,TRBD1,few,CSATPGQGGNIQYF,TGCAGTGCTACCCCAGGACAGGGAGGAAACATTCAGTACTTC
TRBV7-6,TRBJ2-3,.,.,CASSLRGPGDTQYF,TGTGCCAGCAGCTTGAGGGGTCCTGGAGATACGCAGTATTTT
TRBV15,TRBJ2-1,TRBD2,once,CATRPIRTHGRGSEQFF,TGTGCCACCAGACCTATAAGGACGCACGGGAGGGGCAGCGAGCAGTTCTTC
TRBV20-1,TRBJ2-1,TRBD2,many,CSATRTSASYNEQFF,TGCAGTGCTACAAGGACTAGCGCCTCCTACAATGAGCAGTTCTTC
TRBV7-8,TRBJ2-3,TRBD2,many,CASSLPQRGGGDTQYF,TGTGCCAGCAGCCTCCCTCAGCGGGGAGGTGGAGATACGCAGTATTTT
TRBV19,TRBJ2-2,.,.,CASTNAGGTGELFF,TGTGCCAGCACTAATGCCGGGGGCACCGGGGAGCTGTTTTTT
TRBV10-2,TRBJ1-2,.,many,CASSLGPNGYTF,TGCGCCAGCAGTTTAGGCCCCAATGGCTACACCTTC
TRBV28,TRBJ1-1,.,.,CASIGSGMNTEAFF,TGTGCCAGCATTGGTTCAGGGATGAACACTGAAGCTTTCTTT
TRBV12-3/TRBV12-4,TRBJ2-4,TRBD1,many,CASRAAGTENIQYF,TGTGCCAGCAGAGCAGCAGGGACAGAAAACATTCAGTACTTC
TRBV10-3,TRBJ2-7,.,.,CAIWGGADYEQYF,TGTGCCATCTGGGGCGGGGCAGACTACGAGCAGTACTTC
TRBV29-1,TRBJ2-5,.,.,CSVGRQRKETQYF,TGCAGCGTTGGTCGACAAAGGAAGGAGACCCAGTACTTC
TRBV5-1,TRBJ1-6,.,.,CASSSPPSPLHF,TGCGCCAGCAGCTCTCCCCCTTCACCCCTCCACTTT
TRBV7-8,TRBJ2-7,TRBD2,few,CASSFVKTSASYEQYF,TGTGCCAGCAGCTTCGTGAAGACTAGCGCCTCCTACGAGCAGTACTTC
TRBV9,TRBJ2-5,TRBD2,many,CASSPRGLAGGQETQYF,TGTGCCAGCAGCCCCAGAGGGCTAGCGGGGGGGCAAGAGACCCAGTACTTC